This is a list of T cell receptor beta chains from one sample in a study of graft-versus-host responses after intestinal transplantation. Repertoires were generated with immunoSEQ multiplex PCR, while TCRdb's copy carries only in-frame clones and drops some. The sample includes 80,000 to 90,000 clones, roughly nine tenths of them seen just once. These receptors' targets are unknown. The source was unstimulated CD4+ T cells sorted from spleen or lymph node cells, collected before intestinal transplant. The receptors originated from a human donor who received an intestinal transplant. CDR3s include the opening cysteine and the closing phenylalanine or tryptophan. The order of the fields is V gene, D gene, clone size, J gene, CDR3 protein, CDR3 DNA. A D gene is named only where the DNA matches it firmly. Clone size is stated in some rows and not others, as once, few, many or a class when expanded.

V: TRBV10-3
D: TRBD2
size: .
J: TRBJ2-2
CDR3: CAITETSGGATAELFF
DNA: TGTGCCATCACCGAAACTAGCGGGGGGGCTACGGCGGAGCTGTTTTTT

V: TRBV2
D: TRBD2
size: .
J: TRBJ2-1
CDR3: CASRLAGSYEQFF
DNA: TGTGCCAGCAGGTTAGCGGGGTCGTATGAGCAGTTCTTC

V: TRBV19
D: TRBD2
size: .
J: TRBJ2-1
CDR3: CASRRTSGGGYNEQFF
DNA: TGTGCCAGTAGGCGGACAAGCGGGGGAGGGTACAATGAGCAGTTCTTC

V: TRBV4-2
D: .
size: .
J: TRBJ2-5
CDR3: CASSQGFLGETQYF
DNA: TGTGCCAGCAGCCAAGGTTTCTTGGGCGAGACCCAGTACTTC

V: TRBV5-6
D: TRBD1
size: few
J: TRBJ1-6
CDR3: CASSLYRGLGDSPLHF
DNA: TGTGCCAGCAGCTTGTACAGGGGTCTCGGGGATTCACCCCTCCACTTT

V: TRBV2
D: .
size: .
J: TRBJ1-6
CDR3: CASITGTYNSPLHF
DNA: TGTGCCAGCATCACCGGGACATACAATTCACCCCTCCACTTT

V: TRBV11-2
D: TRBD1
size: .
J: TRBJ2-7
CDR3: CASSWGTGTYEQYF
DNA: TGTGCCAGCAGCTGGGGGACAGGGACCTACGAGCAGTACTTC

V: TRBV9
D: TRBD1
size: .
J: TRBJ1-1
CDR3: CASSAQGGTEAFF
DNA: TGTGCCAGCAGCGCACAGGGGGGGACTGAAGCTTTCTTT

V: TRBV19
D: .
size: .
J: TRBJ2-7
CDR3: CASNVGQSPQYF
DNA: TGTGCCAGCAACGTTGGACAGTCGCCGCAGTACTTC

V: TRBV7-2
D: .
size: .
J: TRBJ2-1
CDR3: CASSLRAGAGNEQFF
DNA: TGTGCCAGCAGCTTAAGGGCCGGGGCGGGGAATGAGCAGTTCTTC

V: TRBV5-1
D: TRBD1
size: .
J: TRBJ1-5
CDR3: CASSLSGTGYQPQHF
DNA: TGCGCCAGCAGCCTTTCCGGGACAGGGTATCAGCCCCAGCATTTT

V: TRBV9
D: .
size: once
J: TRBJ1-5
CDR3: CASSGTGSSNQPQHF
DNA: TGTGCCAGCAGTGGAACAGGTTCCAGCAATCAGCCCCAGCATTTT

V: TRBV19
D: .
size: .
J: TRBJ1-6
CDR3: CASSIDSPPRRPLHF
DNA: TGTGCCAGTAGTATAGATAGTCCACCACGGAGGCCCCTCCACTTT

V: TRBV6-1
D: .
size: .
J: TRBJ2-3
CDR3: CASSPTTSTDTQYF
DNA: TGTGCCAGCTCCCCCACCACTAGCACAGATACGCAGTATTTT

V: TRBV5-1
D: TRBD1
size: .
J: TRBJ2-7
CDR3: CASSLTGGEENF
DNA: TGCGCCAGCAGCTTGACAGGGGGCGAAGAGAACTTC

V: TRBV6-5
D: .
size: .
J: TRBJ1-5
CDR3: CASSYGPYDQPQHF
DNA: TGTGCCAGCAGTTATGGCCCTTATGATCAGCCCCAGCATTTT

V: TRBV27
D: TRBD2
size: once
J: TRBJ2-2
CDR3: CASSLFRLAAKYTGELFF
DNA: TGTGCCAGCAGTTTATTCAGGCTAGCGGCGAAATACACCGGGGAGCTGTTTTTT

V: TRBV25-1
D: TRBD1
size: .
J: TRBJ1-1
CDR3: CASSDLRTGGTAEAFF
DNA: TGTGCCAGCAGTGACCTACGGACAGGTGGGACTGCTGAAGCTTTCTTT

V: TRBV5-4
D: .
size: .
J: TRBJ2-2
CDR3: CASSSRAGETGELFF
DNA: TGTGCCAGCAGCTCGAGGGCAGGGGAAACCGGGGAGCTGTTTTTT

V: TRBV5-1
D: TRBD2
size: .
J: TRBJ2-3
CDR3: CASSPGTSGTNTDTQYF
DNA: TGCGCCAGCAGCCCGGGGACTAGCGGGACAAACACAGATACGCAGTATTTT

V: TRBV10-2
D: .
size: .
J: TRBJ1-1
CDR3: CASREPTGIAEAFF
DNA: TGCGCCAGCAGAGAACCAACAGGGATCGCTGAAGCTTTCTTT

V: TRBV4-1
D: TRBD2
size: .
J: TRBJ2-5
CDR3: CASSQVPQLAGGRETQYF
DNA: TGCGCCAGCAGCCAAGTCCCCCAACTAGCGGGGGGGCGAGAGACCCAGTACTTC

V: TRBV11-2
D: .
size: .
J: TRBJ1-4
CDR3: CASSLGGPNEKLFF
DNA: TGTGCCAGCAGCTTAGGGGGGCCTAATGAAAAACTGTTTTTT

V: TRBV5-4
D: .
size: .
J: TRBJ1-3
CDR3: CASSPGGVLSGNTIYF
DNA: TGTGCCAGCAGCCCCGGGGGGGTCCTCTCTGGAAACACCATATATTTT

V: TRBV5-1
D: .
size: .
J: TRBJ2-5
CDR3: CASSLFTGETQYF
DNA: TGCGCCAGCAGCTTGTTCACGGGAGAGACCCAGTACTTC

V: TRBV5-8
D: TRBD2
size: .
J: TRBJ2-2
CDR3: CASSLDRGGRAGELFF
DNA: TGTGCCAGCAGCTTGGATCGCGGGGGGAGGGCCGGGGAGCTGTTTTTT

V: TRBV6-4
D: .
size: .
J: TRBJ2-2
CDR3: CASSEQGTGELFF
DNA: TGTGCCAGCAGTGAACAGGGCACCGGGGAGCTGTTTTTT

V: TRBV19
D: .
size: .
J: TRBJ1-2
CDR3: CASSMGLQGYGYTF
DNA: TGTGCCAGTAGTATGGGGCTACAGGGTTATGGCTACACCTTC

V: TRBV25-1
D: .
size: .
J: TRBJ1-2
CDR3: CASSESWGQGFDYTF
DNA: TGTGCCAGCAGTGAATCGTGGGGCCAAGGTTTTGACTACACCTTC

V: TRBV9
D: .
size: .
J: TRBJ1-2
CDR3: CASSVAPHYGYTF
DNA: TGTGCCAGCAGCGTAGCTCCCCACTATGGCTACACCTTC

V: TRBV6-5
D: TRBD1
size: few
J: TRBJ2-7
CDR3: CASRRDREYEQYF
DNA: TGTGCCAGCAGACGGGACAGGGAATACGAGCAGTACTTC

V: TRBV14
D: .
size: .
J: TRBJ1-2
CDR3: CASSPPVGDYGYTF
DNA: TGTGCCAGCAGCCCCCCGGTCGGGGACTATGGCTACACCTTC

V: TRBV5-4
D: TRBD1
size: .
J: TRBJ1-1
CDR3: CASSFRTGPMNTEAFF
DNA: TGTGCCAGCAGCTTCCGGACAGGTCCTATGAACACTGAAGCTTTCTTT

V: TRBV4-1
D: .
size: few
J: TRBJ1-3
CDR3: CASSQDGGGRAGNTIYF
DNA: TGCGCCAGCAGCCAAGATGGTGGGGGGAGAGCTGGAAACACCATATATTTT

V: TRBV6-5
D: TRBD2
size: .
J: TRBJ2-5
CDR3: CASGRAAWETQYF
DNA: TGTGCCAGTGGGAGGGCCGCGTGGGAGACCCAGTACTTC

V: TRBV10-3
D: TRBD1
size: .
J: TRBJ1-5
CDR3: CAISGGQPANQPQHF
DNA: TGTGCCATCAGTGGGGGACAGCCTGCCAATCAGCCCCAGCATTTT